One sample yielded the 30 T cell receptor beta chains listed below, sequenced in a study of T-cell reconstitution after alpha-beta-depleted transplantation in children. Unique molecular identifiers featured in how the TCRbeta library was prepared. TCRdb re-derived calls from the PCR reads in MiXCR, one entry per CDR3 protein. This sample yields hundreds of thousands of distinct CDR3 sequences, of which over 15% are seen a single time; 1.1% belongs to the top ten. The source was PBMCs from the stem cell graft donor, collected from the stem cell graft. The receptors derive from a human donor who donated a stem cell graft to a child with acute myeloid leukemia.

This clonotype occurred many times. The chain uses TRBV27 and TRBJ1-6; no firm D call. The V gene lost 7 bases and the J gene lost 9 bases, with 10 bases spanning the gap. Germline CDR1 and CDR2: MNHEY and SMNVEV (reference sequence). The CDR3 covers 12 residues. CDR3 DNA: TGTGCCAGCAAGATGCCGGGTTCACCCCTCCACTTT. Protein product: CASKMPGSPLHF.

The rearrangement uses TRBV7-2 and TRBJ2-1, with 11 bases aligning to TRBD2. The V segment lost 1 base and the J segment 1 base; nucleotides outside the gene matches: 6. The CDR3 contains 18 residues. Germline V gives CDR1 SGHTA, CDR2 FQGNSA. The CDR3 sequence: CASSLGLAGGTSYNEQFF. The CDR3 nucleotides read TGTGCCAGCAGCTTAGGGCTAGCGGGGGGCACTTCCTACAATGAGCAGTTCTTC.

This clonotype has ten or more counts. The chain uses TRBV29-1 and TRBJ2-1; the D is unclear. The CDR3 totals 10 residues. Trimming cost V 1 base and J 7 bases, with 2 bases left between them. Germline assignment: CDR1 SQVTM and CDR2 ANQGSEA. CDR3 in amino acids: CSVEVNEQFF. DNA for the CDR3: TGCAGCGTTGAAGTAAATGAGCAGTTCTTC.

This clonotype was observed a handful of times. The genes are TRBV24-1 and TRBJ2-1; 8 bases are a match to TRBD1. The CDR3 is 13 residues long. Germline CDR1 is KGHDR and CDR2 is SFDVKD. J was trimmed by 4 bases and V by 10 bases; bases with no gene match: 5. This chain's CDR3 is CATEDRAYNEQFF. DNA of the CDR3: TGTGCCACTGAGGACAGGGCTTACAATGAGCAGTTCTTC.

This clonotype was recorded many times. The J gene is TRBJ1-2, the V gene TRBV7-2; tentatively, D is TRBD1 (5 bases). Looked up from germline, CDR1 is SGHTA and CDR2 is FQGNSA. Trimming left V 1 base short and J 12 bases short, with 21 bases between. The length of the CDR3 is 15 residues. CDR3 coding DNA: TGTGCCAGCAGCTTAGATGGGGCGGCAGGGCTTTCGAACACCTTC. It yields the protein CASSLDGAAGLSNTF.

This sequence joins TRBV11-2 and TRBJ1-2; D may be TRBD1 (6 bases). V was cut by 4 bases and J by 4 bases, with 13 bases left in between. Germline V lookup: CDR1 SGHAT, CDR2 FQNNGV. The CDR3 contains 14 residues. The DNA of the CDR3 is TGTGCCAGCAGCTCGCCGGGACACCGCTATGGCTACACCTTC. Amino acids: CASSSPGHRYGYTF.

This clonotype showed up just a few times. The rearrangement joins TRBV29-1 to TRBJ2-3; 9 bases agree with TRBD2. V was clipped by 4 bases and J by 5 bases; unmatched bases: 7. The CDR3 totals 14 residues. Per the germline V gene, CDR1 is SQVTM and CDR2 is ANQGSEA. Here the CDR3 DNA reads TGCAGCGTTGTCGCGGGGGGGCCGGGAGATACGCAGTATTTT. Translated: CSVVAGGPGDTQYF.

The chain combines TRBV5-1 with TRBJ2-3, with a weak D call TRBD2 (6 bases). Looked up from germline, CDR1 is SGHRS and CDR2 is YFSETQ. There are 15 residues in the CDR3. V gave up 4 bases and J gave up 1 base, with 13 bases separating them. The CDR3 is CASSVEGRRTDTQYF. The CDR3 nucleotides are TGCGCCAGCAGCGTGGAGGGACGGCGCACAGATACGCAGTATTTT.

This rearrangement joins TRBV13 to TRBJ2-2; the match to TRBD1 covers 7 bases. The V segment lost 4 bases and the J segment 0 bases; nucleotides outside the gene matches: 23. Per germline, CDR1 PRHDT and CDR2 FYEKMQ (reference sequence). The CDR3 contains 22 residues. The CDR3 protein is CASSYRYDPDRVPGANTGELFF. DNA of the CDR3: TGTGCCAGCAGCTACCGATACGACCCAGACAGGGTTCCAGGGGCGAACACCGGGGAGCTGTTTTTT.

The CDR3 bases are TGCAGTGCCAAGGGGGACACTGAAGCTTTCTTT. As protein: CSAKGDTEAFF. This chain joins TRBV20-1 and TRBJ1-1; TRBD1 is a possible D gene (6 bases). The germline V gene encodes CDR1 DFQATT and CDR2 SNEGSKA (reference sequence). CDR3 size: 11 residues. The germline V and J ends were trimmed by 6 bases and 3 bases, with 8 bases remaining between them.

The chain has TRBV12-5 and TRBJ1-2, with 8 bases identical to TRBD1. The CDR3 loop spans 15 amino acids. Germline assignment: CDR1 LGHNT and CDR2 FRNRAP. V lost 3 bases and J lost 4; bases outside the gene matches: 7. The CDR3 loop reads CASGLLDRGVYGYTF. CDR3 nucleotide sequence: TGTGCTAGTGGTTTACTCGACAGGGGAGTCTATGGCTACACCTTC.

The chain is built from TRBV5-1 and TRBJ1-1; 8 bases match TRBD1. After removal of 0 bases from V and 3 bases from J, the junction contained 4 bases not matched to a gene. CDR3 length: 15 amino acids. Germline V gene sequence: CDR1 SGHRS, CDR2 YFSETQ. The chain's CDR3 is CASSLETGVDTEAFF. As DNA, the CDR3 is TGCGCCAGCAGCTTGGAGACAGGGGTTGACACTGAAGCTTTCTTT.

This clonotype was detected many times. The chain's CDR3 is CSAGGGTYEQYV. The CDR3 region has the DNA TGCAGTGCCGGAGGGGGGACCTACGAGCAGTACGTC. The genes are TRBV20-1 and TRBJ2-7; D is tentatively TRBD1 or TRBD2 (6 bases each). The V gene lost 6 bases and the J gene lost 2 bases, with 11 bases spanning the gap. Germline V gives CDR1 DFQATT, CDR2 SNEGSKA (reference sequence). This CDR3 has 12 amino acids.

This clonotype was counted many times. This chain connects TRBV10-3 to TRBJ2-3; D not certain. Germline V lookup: CDR1 ENHRY, CDR2 SYGVKD. CDR3 length: 15 residues. V was clipped by 4 bases and J by 2 bases, with 13 bases between them. In DNA, the CDR3 is TGTGCCATCAGTGCCACCGCGACCGACACAGATACGCAGTATTTT. Protein: CAISATATDTDTQYF.

This clonotype has a handful of counts. This sequence joins TRBV3-1 and TRBJ2-3; 15 bases align to TRBD2. This CDR3 region has 19 residues. The J segment lost 2 bases and the V segment lost 4 bases, leaving 10 bases of the junction unmatched. Germline values: CDR1 LGHDT, CDR2 YNNKEL (reference sequence). CDR3 DNA sequence: TGTGCCAGCAGCCTGGGACTAGCGGGGGGCCGTTATCTCACAGATACGCAGTATTTT. It is translated as CASSLGLAGGRYLTDTQYF.

There are many counts of this clonotype. The chain carries TRBV29-1 and TRBJ2-2; D gene unclear. Trimming stripped 5 bases from V and 0 bases from J, with 7 bases between. The CDR3 consists of 13 residues. Germline V CDR1 and CDR2: SQVTM, ANQGSEA. DNA for the CDR3: TGCAGCGTTCAAGCGACGAACACCGGGGAGCTGTTTTTT. It encodes CSVQATNTGELFF.

The DNA of the CDR3 is TGCGCCAGCAGCTTGGGTACCTACCTTGGCACCGGGGAGCTGTTTTTT. Its translation is CASSLGTYLGTGELFF. The chain has TRBV5-1 and TRBJ2-2; D not certain. The CDR3 extends over 16 amino acids. Between the trimmed V and J ends, which lost 0 bases and 4 bases, there was a span of 13 bases. Per germline, CDR1 SGHRS and CDR2 YFSETQ.

This clonotype was detected a few times. The genes are TRBV10-1 and TRBJ2-2; maybe TRBD1 (6 bases). The germline V gene encodes CDR1 WNHNN and CDR2 SYGVQD (reference sequence). This CDR3 comprises 14 residues. V lost 6 bases and J lost 7, with 15 bases in between. The CDR3 DNA follows: TGCGCCAGCAGCTTAAACAGGGTGAACGGGGAGCTGTTTTTT. Protein: CASSLNRVNGELFF.

This clonotype was observed at least ten times. This chain links TRBV6-1 with TRBJ1-4, with 7 bases matching TRBD1. The CDR3 extends over 14 amino acids. Looked up from germline, CDR1 is MNHNS and CDR2 is SASEGT. The J segment lost 8 bases and the V segment lost 5 bases, leaving 8 bases of the junction unmatched. This chain's CDR3 is CASSKQGTDEKLFF. CDR3 sequence (DNA): TGTGCCAGCAGTAAACAGGGGACGGACGAAAAACTGTTTTTT.

This clonotype was recorded a few times. V gene TRBV7-2 combines with J gene TRBJ2-7; D is possibly TRBD2 (6 bases). CDR1 and CDR2 from the germline V gene are SGHTA and FQGNSA. The ends were cut back, 0 bases at V and 4 bases at J, with 22 bases in the middle. The CDR3 contains 18 residues. CDR3 nucleotide sequence: TGTGCCAGCAGCTTAGCGCGAGAGAGGAGGACTACATTGTACGAGCAGTACTTC. Its protein is CASSLARERRTTLYEQYF.

The chain uses TRBV20-1 and TRBJ1-6; weak D call: TRBD1 (5 bases). V lost 3 bases to trimming and J lost 6 bases, with 15 bases between them. The CDR3 loop spans 15 amino acids. From germline, CDR1 is DFQATT and CDR2 SNEGSKA (reference sequence). CDR3 DNA: TGCAGTGCTAGCCTCCAGGGCCCGGGTAATTCACCCCTCCACTTT. It is translated as CSASLQGPGNSPLHF.

This clonotype was detected a few times. CDR3 loop: CASSGQISYEQYF. In nucleotides, the CDR3 is TGCGCCAGCAGCGGGCAGATCTCCTACGAGCAGTACTTC. The chain has TRBV5-1 and TRBJ2-7; no clear D. Germline V gives CDR1 SGHRS, CDR2 YFSETQ. This CDR3 is 13 amino acids long. V shed 4 bases and J shed 0 bases, with 8 bases lying between them.

This clonotype appeared many times. The chain uses TRBV4-3 and TRBJ2-3, with D tentatively TRBD2 (5 bases). Germline lookup yields CDR1 LGHNA and CDR2 YSLEER. The CDR3 sequence is 15 residues long. V lost 1 base and J 6 bases, leaving 14 bases between the germline ends. Here the CDR3 reads CASSQGPGGGDTQYF. In nucleotides, the CDR3 is TGCGCCAGCAGCCAAGGCCCCGGAGGCGGGGATACGCAGTATTTT.

This clonotype was seen many times. The genes are TRBV12-3 or TRBV12-4 and TRBJ2-5, with D hard to call. The V end was cut by 5 bases, the J end by 5 bases, with 6 bases between. The CDR3 is 11 residues long. The CDR3 DNA follows: TGTGCCAGCAGTACGAGGGAGACCCAGTACTTC. Translating gives CASSTRETQYF.

This clonotype showed up just a few times. J is TRBJ1-5 and V is TRBV10-3, with unresolved D. There are 14 residues in the CDR3. Germline V lookup: CDR1 ENHRY, CDR2 SYGVKD. With 5 bases removed from V and 0 bases from J, the gap between germline ends came to 8 bases. The CDR3 spells CAISRAASNQPQHF. The CDR3 DNA is TGTGCCATCAGTAGGGCAGCTAGCAATCAGCCCCAGCATTTT.

This clonotype was detected many times. The chain recombines TRBV20-1 with TRBJ1-5; D might be TRBD1 (5 bases). From germline, CDR1 is DFQATT and CDR2 SNEGSKA (reference sequence). The CDR3 runs 13 residues. With 4 bases removed from V and 2 bases from J, the gap between germline ends came to 9 bases. This CDR3 reads CSATGPGNQPQHF. The CDR3 DNA reads as TGCAGTGCTACGGGGCCGGGCAATCAGCCCCAGCATTTT.

This clonotype appeared a few times. J is TRBJ2-1 and V is TRBV24-1; 9 nucleotides match TRBD1. The CDR3 contains 14 residues. After removal of 4 bases from V and 4 bases from J, the junction contained 1 base not matched to a gene. Per germline, CDR1 KGHDR and CDR2 SFDVKD. CDR3 in amino acids: CATSDGTGYNEQFF. CDR3 nucleotide sequence: TGTGCCACCAGTGACGGGACAGGGTACAATGAGCAGTTCTTC.

The chain recombines TRBV7-6 with TRBJ2-5; D ambiguous. The ends were cut back, 1 base at V and 2 bases at J, with 20 bases in the middle. CDR3 length: 18 residues. Germline V gene sequence: CDR1 SGHVS, CDR2 FNYEAQ. CDR3 loop: CASSLDPEHSVIQETQYF. The CDR3 region has the DNA TGTGCCAGCAGCTTAGACCCCGAGCACTCCGTGATACAAGAGACCCAGTACTTC.

Written as DNA, the CDR3 is TGCGCCAGCAGCCAAGATGGGGCTAGCGGGGGCACAGATACGCAGTATTTT. Translation: CASSQDGASGGTDTQYF. The chain combines TRBV4-3 with TRBJ2-3; 9 bases align to TRBD2. CDR1 LGHNA and CDR2 YSLEER come from the germline V gene. The CDR3 contains 17 residues. V lost 0 bases to trimming and J lost 1 base; unmatched junction nucleotides: 5.

The chain has TRBV25-1 and TRBJ2-5, with D possibly matching TRBD2 (7 bases). V was clipped by 6 bases and J by 5 bases, with 25 bases between them. The CDR3 loop spans 17 amino acids. Germline CDR1 is MGHDK and CDR2 is SYGVNS. CDR3 protein: CASSGTEGGIRRETQYF. The CDR3 coding sequence is TGTGCCAGCAGCGGAACGGAGGGGGGGATTCGGCGGGAGACCCAGTACTTC.